A single sample gave rise to the 11 T cell receptor beta chains below, sequenced in a study of T-cell reconstitution after alpha-beta-depleted transplantation in children. Unique molecular identifiers were incorporated when the TCRbeta library was constructed. MiXCR was run by TCRdb on the PCR reads, yielding one entry per CDR3 protein. The sample holds 490,000 or so distinct CDR3 sequences, about 10% seen once. Sequences were derived from PBMCs, sampled before TCRalphabeta/CD19-depleted stem cell transplant. These TCRs come from a child under 10 years old with inherited bone marrow failure, due to receive a stem cell transplant.

This clonotype came up many times. The chain has TRBV7-2 and TRBJ2-1; possible D gene TRBD1, 5 bases. V lost 1 base to trimming and J lost 8 bases, with 18 bases between them. Germline CDR1 SGHTA, CDR2 FQGNSA. The CDR3 spans 16 residues. CDR3 residues: CASSLGPDDRGDEQFF. The CDR3 bases are TGTGCCAGCAGCTTAGGCCCCGACGATAGGGGTGATGAGCAGTTCTTC.

This chain connects TRBV7-2 to TRBJ2-7; TRBD2 aligns across 10 bases. J was trimmed by 0 bases and V by 4 bases; bases with no gene match: 6. This CDR3 spans 16 amino acids. Germline V gives CDR1 SGHTA, CDR2 FQGNSA. In nucleotides, the CDR3 is TGTGCCAGCAGCTCGACTAGCGGGTCGAGCTCCTACGAGCAGTACTTC. It translates to CASSSTSGSSSYEQYF.

This clonotype was picked up a small number of times. The V gene is TRBV19, the J gene TRBJ2-6, with D possibly being TRBD1 (5 bases). CDR1 is LNHDA and CDR2 is SQIVND in the germline V gene (reference sequence). The CDR3 spans 15 residues. V was trimmed by 7 bases and J by 2 bases, leaving 12 bases between them. The CDR3 DNA follows: TGTGCCAGTATCCCGGGCAGGGCTGGGGCCAACGTCCTGACTTTC. This gives the protein CASIPGRAGANVLTF.

This clonotype was seen repeatedly, ten times or more. The chain recombines TRBV2 with TRBJ2-5, with D possibly matching TRBD1 (6 bases). V was pared by 3 bases and J by 2 bases, with 7 bases between. Germline V lookup: CDR1 SNHLY, CDR2 FYNNEI. The CDR3 runs 13 residues. DNA for the CDR3: TGTGCCAGCAGTGACAGGGGACAAGAGACCCAGTACTTC. Translating it yields CASSDRGQETQYF.

There are many counts of this clonotype. This CDR3 is CASSQRTTLEPYEQYF. CDR3 nucleotides: TGCGCCAGCAGCCAACGTACGACTCTTGAACCCTACGAGCAGTACTTC. V usage is TRBV4-1 and J usage is TRBJ2-7; D call uncertain. CDR1 MGHRA and CDR2 YSYEKL come from the germline V gene. CDR3 length: 16 amino acids. Between the trimmed V and J ends, which lost 2 bases and 2 bases, there was a span of 16 bases.

This clonotype was observed a handful of times. The chain combines TRBV7-2 with TRBJ2-1; D not resolved. Germline V gene sequence: CDR1 SGHTA, CDR2 FQGNSA. The CDR3 is 14 amino acids. The ends were cut back, 4 bases at V and 4 bases at J, with 11 bases in the middle. CDR3 sequence: CASSSSITYNEQFF. CDR3 DNA sequence: TGTGCCAGCAGCTCCTCTATAACTTACAATGAGCAGTTCTTC.

Many counts were recorded for this clonotype. The chain carries TRBV28 and TRBJ1-4; weak D call: TRBD1 (6 bases). V lost 5 bases to trimming and J lost 4 bases, with 17 bases between them. In germline, CDR1 is MDHEN, CDR2 SYDVKM. This CDR3 comprises 16 residues. The CDR3 spells CASSPYPGALNEKLFF. The CDR3 coding sequence is TGTGCCAGCAGTCCCTACCCAGGGGCCCTTAATGAAAAACTGTTTTTT.

The table lists this clonotype with many counts. The CDR3 spells CASSLSRTSGYNEQFF. CDR3 DNA sequence: TGCGCCAGCAGCTTGTCTAGGACTAGCGGATACAATGAGCAGTTCTTC. V is TRBV5-1 and J is TRBJ2-1; TRBD2 agrees at 10 bases. After removal of 1 base from V and 4 bases from J, the junction contained 5 bases not matched to a gene. The germline CDR1 and CDR2 sequences are SGHRS and YFSETQ. The CDR3 totals 16 residues. Full variable domain (remainder filled in from reference TRBV5-1 and TRBJ2-1): KAGVTQTPRYLIKTRGQQVTLSCSPISGHRSVSWYQQTPGQGLQFLFEYFSETQRNKGNFPGRFSGRQFSNSRSEMNVSTLELGDSALYLCASSLSRTSGYNEQFFGPGTRLTVL.

At least ten counts were recorded for this clonotype. The rearrangement links TRBV29-1 to TRBJ2-2; 9 bases line up with TRBD2. CDR1 is SQVTM and CDR2 is ANQGSEA in the germline V gene. CDR3 length equals 15 residues. The trim removed 3 bases at V and 5 bases at J, leaving 7 bases unmatched. The CDR3 DNA is TGCAGCGTTGATAGGCCTAGCGGGATTACCGGGGAGCTGTTTTTT. This codes for CSVDRPSGITGELFF.

This clonotype came up many times. The chain joins TRBV28 to TRBJ1-5, with unresolved D. CDR3 length: 13 residues. The germline V and J ends were trimmed by 4 bases and 1 base, with 5 bases remaining between them. The germline V gene encodes CDR1 MDHEN and CDR2 SYDVKM. The CDR3 region is CASSYWSNQPQHF. CDR3 bases: TGTGCCAGCAGTTATTGGAGCAATCAGCCCCAGCATTTT.

This clonotype was detected ten times or more. The chain links TRBV12-3 or TRBV12-4 to TRBJ2-7; TRBD1 matches 7 bases. The CDR3 extends over 13 amino acids. V was pared by 7 bases and J by 6 bases, with 9 bases of the junction left unmatched. Here the CDR3 DNA reads TGTGCCAGCACTCTACTCAGGGGGTCCGAGCAGTACTTC. It translates to CASTLLRGSEQYF.